These T cell receptor beta chains were read from a single sample in a study of OX40 agonist ivuxolimab in advanced cancers. TCRdb's copy holds only in-frame clones and misses some; the assay was immunoSEQ multiplex PCR. The sample contains about 120,000 clones, over 75% of which appear only once. Sequences were derived from CD4+ or CD8+ T cells sorted from blood, sampled in a trial of the OX40 agonist ivuxolimab. The source of these receptors is an adult with an advanced solid tumor such as melanoma, head and neck, liver or kidney cancer. Both conserved end residues are part of each CDR3. The order of the fields is V gene, clone size, J gene, D gene, CDR3 protein, CDR3 DNA. The D gene is left open where the match is weak. Clone size is given for some rows only: seen once, a few or many times, or a class if the clone is expanded.

v_gene: TRBV6-4
abundance: .
j_gene: TRBJ2-3
d_gene: .
CDR3aa: CASSPRDGHTDTQYF
CDR3nt: TGTGCCAGCAGTCCCCGGGACGGCCACACAGATACGCAGTATTTT

v_gene: TRBV4-1
abundance: once
j_gene: TRBJ2-6
d_gene: TRBD1
CDR3aa: CASSQVLSRQGASGANVLTF
CDR3nt: TGCGCCAGCAGCCAAGTCTTATCGCGTCAGGGGGCGTCTGGGGCCAACGTCCTGACTTTC

v_gene: TRBV15
abundance: .
j_gene: TRBJ1-3
d_gene: TRBD1
CDR3aa: CATSRSSGTGAPSSGNTIYF
CDR3nt: TGTGCCACCAGCAGGAGCTCCGGGACAGGGGCCCCGAGCTCTGGAAACACCATATATTTT

v_gene: TRBV29-1
abundance: .
j_gene: TRBJ1-5
d_gene: .
CDR3aa: CSVSRAGNQPQHF
CDR3nt: TGCAGCGTTTCGAGGGCTGGCAATCAGCCCCAGCATTTT

v_gene: TRBV4-3
abundance: .
j_gene: TRBJ1-2
d_gene: TRBD1
CDR3aa: CASSQDPAGGAVYGYTF
CDR3nt: TGCGCCAGCAGCCAAGATCCCGCAGGGGGGGCGGTTTATGGCTACACCTTC

v_gene: TRBV6-5
abundance: few
j_gene: TRBJ2-2
d_gene: .
CDR3aa: CASRNGGTSLFF
CDR3nt: TGTGCCAGCAGAAACGGCGGGACGAGCCTGTTTTTT

v_gene: TRBV9
abundance: .
j_gene: TRBJ1-5
d_gene: .
CDR3aa: CASSAGGSSNQPQHF
CDR3nt: TGTGCCAGCAGCGCCGGCGGGTCTAGCAATCAGCCCCAGCATTTT

v_gene: TRBV6-5
abundance: .
j_gene: TRBJ2-7
d_gene: .
CDR3aa: CASSYGPGAYEQYF
CDR3nt: TGTGCCAGCAGTTATGGGCCAGGGGCCTACGAGCAGTACTTC

v_gene: TRBV5-1
abundance: once
j_gene: TRBJ1-2
d_gene: .
CDR3aa: CASSGYRASTDGYTF
CDR3nt: TGCGCCAGCAGCGGCTACAGGGCCTCAACAGATGGCTACACCTTC

v_gene: TRBV9
abundance: .
j_gene: TRBJ1-6
d_gene: .
CDR3aa: CASSVGPGVNSPLHF
CDR3nt: TGTGCCAGCAGCGTAGGCCCCGGGGTTAATTCACCCCTCCACTTT

v_gene: TRBV7-9
abundance: .
j_gene: TRBJ2-1
d_gene: TRBD1
CDR3aa: CASSLGTGLRNEQFF
CDR3nt: TGTGCCAGCAGCTTAGGGACAGGGCTTAGGAATGAGCAGTTCTTC

v_gene: TRBV4-2
abundance: few
j_gene: TRBJ2-2
d_gene: .
CDR3aa: CASSQEVMSTGELFF
CDR3nt: TGTGCCAGCAGCCAAGAAGTTATGTCGACCGGGGAGCTGTTTTTT

v_gene: TRBV5-6
abundance: .
j_gene: TRBJ2-7
d_gene: TRBD2
CDR3aa: CASSPGGTTYEQYF
CDR3nt: TGTGCCAGCAGCCCGGGCGGGACTACCTACGAGCAGTACTTC

v_gene: TRBV27
abundance: .
j_gene: TRBJ1-2
d_gene: TRBD1
CDR3aa: CASTGQGSGYTF
CDR3nt: TGTGCCAGCACTGGACAGGGAAGTGGCTACACCTTC

v_gene: TRBV20-1
abundance: .
j_gene: TRBJ2-3
d_gene: .
CDR3aa: CSARGRDTQYF
CDR3nt: TGCAGTGCTAGGGGCCGGGATACGCAGTATTTT

v_gene: TRBV19
abundance: .
j_gene: TRBJ2-7
d_gene: TRBD1
CDR3aa: CASSAGQGAAYEQYF
CDR3nt: TGTGCCAGTAGTGCCGGACAGGGGGCTGCCTACGAGCAGTACTTC

v_gene: TRBV5-4
abundance: .
j_gene: TRBJ2-5
d_gene: TRBD2
CDR3aa: CASSLGSGGSQETQYF
CDR3nt: TGTGCCAGCAGCTTGGGGAGCGGGGGGTCACAAGAGACCCAGTACTTC

v_gene: TRBV29-1
abundance: .
j_gene: TRBJ2-1
d_gene: .
CDR3aa: CSVGQGGYNEQFF
CDR3nt: TGCAGCGTTGGGCAGGGGGGCTACAATGAGCAGTTCTTC

v_gene: TRBV28
abundance: .
j_gene: TRBJ2-7
d_gene: .
CDR3aa: CASSLRYEQYF
CDR3nt: TGTGCCAGCAGCCTTCGATACGAGCAGTACTTC

v_gene: TRBV6-1
abundance: .
j_gene: TRBJ2-5
d_gene: .
CDR3aa: CASSRGEETQYF
CDR3nt: TGTGCCAGCTCCCGGGGTGAGGAGACCCAGTACTTC

v_gene: TRBV27
abundance: .
j_gene: TRBJ1-1
d_gene: TRBD1
CDR3aa: CASSSDRGLRTEAFF
CDR3nt: TGTGCCAGCAGCTCGGACAGGGGGCTGAGGACTGAAGCTTTCTTT

v_gene: TRBV7-2
abundance: .
j_gene: TRBJ1-1
d_gene: .
CDR3aa: CASRRVAGTEAFF
CDR3nt: TGTGCCAGCAGGCGCGTAGCGGGCACTGAAGCTTTCTTT

v_gene: TRBV6-5
abundance: .
j_gene: TRBJ1-1
d_gene: .
CDR3aa: CASSKGGRSMTEAFF
CDR3nt: TGTGCCAGCAGTAAGGGGGGGCGGTCCATGACTGAAGCTTTCTTT

v_gene: TRBV6-5
abundance: .
j_gene: TRBJ1-6
d_gene: TRBD1
CDR3aa: CASSRRTGGDSPLHF
CDR3nt: TGTGCCAGCAGTCGAAGGACAGGGGGCGATTCACCCCTCCACTTT

v_gene: TRBV5-1
abundance: .
j_gene: TRBJ1-2
d_gene: .
CDR3aa: CASSLDGGPGYTF
CDR3nt: TGCGCCAGCAGCTTGGACGGGGGGCCTGGCTACACCTTC

v_gene: TRBV6-5
abundance: .
j_gene: TRBJ1-5
d_gene: .
CDR3aa: CASSYSPDKPQHF
CDR3nt: TGTGCCAGCAGTTATTCCCCCGATAAGCCCCAGCATTTT

v_gene: TRBV20-1
abundance: few
j_gene: TRBJ1-1
d_gene: .
CDR3aa: CSASEGREAFF
CDR3nt: TGCAGTGCTAGCGAGGGAAGAGAAGCTTTCTTT

v_gene: TRBV7-2
abundance: .
j_gene: TRBJ2-1
d_gene: TRBD2
CDR3aa: CASSSSGGAGNEQFF
CDR3nt: TGTGCCAGCAGCTCTAGCGGGGGGGCTGGAAATGAGCAGTTCTTC

v_gene: TRBV4-1
abundance: .
j_gene: TRBJ1-4
d_gene: .
CDR3aa: CASSLLVGEKLFF
CDR3nt: TGCGCCAGCAGCCTATTGGTGGGTGAAAAACTGTTTTTT

v_gene: TRBV7-2
abundance: .
j_gene: TRBJ1-6
d_gene: .
CDR3aa: CASSTMNSPLHF
CDR3nt: TGTGCCAGCAGCACAATGAATTCACCCCTCCACTTT

v_gene: TRBV6-6
abundance: .
j_gene: TRBJ1-5
d_gene: TRBD1
CDR3aa: CASSYLGQGDQPQHF
CDR3nt: TGTGCCAGCAGTTACTTAGGACAGGGAGATCAGCCCCAGCATTTT

v_gene: TRBV28
abundance: .
j_gene: TRBJ1-5
d_gene: .
CDR3aa: CASSLLNQPQHF
CDR3nt: TGTGCCAGCAGTTTACTAAATCAGCCCCAGCATTTT

v_gene: TRBV7-2
abundance: .
j_gene: TRBJ1-4
d_gene: .
CDR3aa: CASSLGEVEKLFF
CDR3nt: TGTGCCAGCAGCTTAGGTGAGGTGGAAAAACTGTTTTTT

v_gene: TRBV28
abundance: .
j_gene: TRBJ1-4
d_gene: TRBD1
CDR3aa: CANSKTGGEEKLFF
CDR3nt: TGTGCCAACAGTAAGACAGGGGGCGAAGAAAAACTGTTTTTT

v_gene: TRBV11-2
abundance: .
j_gene: TRBJ2-3
d_gene: .
CDR3aa: CASSFSGEDTQYF
CDR3nt: TGTGCCAGCAGCTTCTCTGGGGAGGATACGCAGTATTTT

v_gene: TRBV7-6
abundance: .
j_gene: TRBJ1-5
d_gene: .
CDR3aa: CASSLEGGGNQPQHF
CDR3nt: TGTGCCAGCAGCTTAGAGGGCGGGGGCAATCAGCCCCAGCATTTT

v_gene: TRBV25-1
abundance: .
j_gene: TRBJ2-5
d_gene: TRBD1
CDR3aa: CASRPGQGQETQYF
CDR3nt: TGTGCCAGCAGGCCGGGACAGGGACAAGAGACCCAGTACTTC

v_gene: TRBV28
abundance: .
j_gene: TRBJ2-1
d_gene: .
CDR3aa: CASSLLQEQFF
CDR3nt: TGTGCCAGCAGTTTACTCCAGGAGCAGTTCTTC

v_gene: TRBV7-2
abundance: .
j_gene: TRBJ1-2
d_gene: .
CDR3aa: CASSLVGRESGYTF
CDR3nt: TGTGCCAGCAGCTTGGTGGGCAGGGAGTCTGGCTACACCTTC

v_gene: TRBV18
abundance: .
j_gene: TRBJ2-7
d_gene: TRBD2
CDR3aa: CASSPRTREGQYF
CDR3nt: TGTGCCAGCTCACCAAGAACCAGGGAGGGGCAGTACTTC

v_gene: TRBV5-1
abundance: .
j_gene: TRBJ1-2
d_gene: TRBD1
CDR3aa: CASSLIGGNYGYTF
CDR3nt: TGCGCCAGCAGCTTGATAGGGGGCAACTATGGCTACACCTTC

v_gene: TRBV30
abundance: few
j_gene: TRBJ1-6
d_gene: TRBD1
CDR3aa: CACRTGGSYSPLHF
CDR3nt: TGTGCCTGCCGGACAGGGGGTTCGTATTCACCCCTCCACTTT

v_gene: TRBV5-1
abundance: .
j_gene: TRBJ1-2
d_gene: TRBD1
CDR3aa: CASSRKEQGANGYTF
CDR3nt: TGCGCCAGCAGCCGAAAAGAGCAGGGGGCTAATGGCTACACCTTC

v_gene: TRBV28
abundance: .
j_gene: TRBJ1-6
d_gene: .
CDR3aa: CASSLPARLLHF
CDR3nt: TGTGCCAGCAGTTTACCTGCCAGGCTCCTCCACTTT

v_gene: TRBV2
abundance: .
j_gene: TRBJ1-5
d_gene: .
CDR3aa: CASKGAIQPQHF
CDR3nt: TGTGCCAGCAAAGGAGCGATCCAGCCCCAGCATTTT

v_gene: TRBV7-2
abundance: .
j_gene: TRBJ2-2
d_gene: .
CDR3aa: CASSLGLQGTGELFF
CDR3nt: TGTGCCAGCAGCTTAGGGCTCCAGGGGACCGGGGAGCTGTTTTTT

v_gene: TRBV6-5
abundance: .
j_gene: TRBJ1-4
d_gene: TRBD1
CDR3aa: CASRPRDRINEKLFF
CDR3nt: TGTGCCAGCAGGCCCCGGGACAGGATCAATGAAAAACTGTTTTTT

v_gene: TRBV11-2
abundance: few
j_gene: TRBJ2-7
d_gene: .
CDR3aa: CASSSPRVGLSLYF
CDR3nt: TGTGCCAGCAGCTCCCCGCGTGTAGGACTTTCATTGTACTTC

v_gene: TRBV5-4
abundance: .
j_gene: TRBJ2-1
d_gene: .
CDR3aa: CASSLDSNEQFF
CDR3nt: TGTGCCAGCAGCTTGGACAGCAATGAGCAGTTCTTC

v_gene: TRBV7-2
abundance: .
j_gene: TRBJ1-2
d_gene: .
CDR3aa: CASITGPNYGYTF
CDR3nt: TGTGCCAGCATCACAGGGCCCAACTATGGCTACACCTTC

v_gene: TRBV11-2
abundance: .
j_gene: TRBJ2-3
d_gene: TRBD2
CDR3aa: CASSHNPSGGKDTQYF
CDR3nt: TGTGCCAGCAGCCATAACCCTAGCGGGGGAAAGGATACGCAGTATTTT

v_gene: TRBV29-1
abundance: .
j_gene: TRBJ1-2
d_gene: .
CDR3aa: CSVEGFTRGFDGYTF
CDR3nt: TGCAGCGTTGAAGGGTTTACGCGGGGGTTTGATGGCTACACCTTC

v_gene: TRBV13
abundance: .
j_gene: TRBJ2-1
d_gene: TRBD2
CDR3aa: CASSLLVAGNEQFF
CDR3nt: TGTGCCAGCAGCTTACTGGTAGCGGGAAATGAGCAGTTCTTC

v_gene: TRBV11-2
abundance: .
j_gene: TRBJ1-1
d_gene: .
CDR3aa: CASSFSANTEAFF
CDR3nt: TGTGCCAGCAGCTTTTCAGCGAACACTGAAGCTTTCTTT

v_gene: TRBV7-2
abundance: .
j_gene: TRBJ1-4
d_gene: .
CDR3aa: CASSFREREKLFF
CDR3nt: TGTGCCAGCAGCTTCAGGGAAAGGGAAAAACTGTTTTTT

v_gene: TRBV2
abundance: .
j_gene: TRBJ2-2
d_gene: .
CDR3aa: CASVYSANTGELFF
CDR3nt: TGTGCCAGCGTTTACAGCGCGAACACCGGGGAGCTGTTTTTT

v_gene: TRBV2
abundance: .
j_gene: TRBJ1-5
d_gene: .
CDR3aa: CASRAVGNQPQHF
CDR3nt: TGTGCCAGCAGGGCGGTGGGCAATCAGCCCCAGCATTTT

v_gene: TRBV7-2
abundance: .
j_gene: TRBJ1-3
d_gene: .
CDR3aa: CASSLDGSGNTIYF
CDR3nt: TGTGCCAGCAGCTTAGATGGCTCTGGAAACACCATATATTTT